Below are 24 T cell receptor beta chains sequenced from a single sample in a study of long-term antiretroviral therapy in people with HIV. Survey level was the resolution at which the v3.0 immunoSEQ assay ran. Some clones are missing from TCRdb's copy, which holds only in-frame ones; the method was immunoSEQ multiplex PCR. This sample has fewer than 35,000 clones, with 70% to 90% found just once. Sequenced material: unsorted PBMCs, taken around 3.3 years after starting antiretroviral therapy. Source of these receptors: a man aged 18 to 29 with HIV.

This chain's CDR3 is CASSLGGPDYGYTF. As DNA, the CDR3 is TGTGCCAGCAGCTTGGGAGGCCCTGATTATGGCTACACCTTC. The chain couples TRBV5-6 to TRBJ1-2; D is unresolved. Germline CDR1 and CDR2: SGHDT and YYEEEE. Trimming left V 0 bases short and J 5 bases short, with 11 bases between. The CDR3 contains 14 residues.

The CDR3 region has the DNA TGTGCCAGCAGCTTGAAGCAGGGAGAGCAGTTCTTC. It yields the protein CASSLKQGEQFF. J is TRBJ2-1 and V is TRBV5-6, with a tentative D call TRBD1 (5 bases). Germline V CDR1 and CDR2: SGHDT, YYEEEE. This CDR3 is built from 12 residues. The ends were cut back, 1 base at V and 10 bases at J, with 9 bases in the middle.

V is TRBV27 and J is TRBJ2-3; 7 bases align to TRBD2. CDR3 size: 15 residues. The germline V gene has CDR1 MNHEY and CDR2 SMNVEV (reference sequence). Trimming took 3 bases from V and 1 from J; bases not matched to a gene: 4. CDR3 coding DNA: TGTGCCAGCAGTTTCGGGGGGAGCGGCACAGATACGCAGTATTTT. Protein sequence: CASSFGGSGTDTQYF.

V and J are TRBV21-1 and TRBJ1-1; the table's D call of TRBD1 was not tested on the DNA. TRBV21-1 is shown as a pseudogene. This CDR3 spans 18 amino acids. The CDR3, as DNA: TGTGCCAGCAGCAAATCCGTTCGACAGGGACGGATGAACACTGAAGCTTTCTTT. This encodes CASSKSVRQGRMNTEAFF.

The gene calls are TRBV19 and TRBJ2-1, with 10 bases fitting TRBD1. Losses at the gene ends were 1 base for V and 4 bases for J; bases not matched to a gene: 7. Per the germline V gene, CDR1 is LNHDA and CDR2 is SQIVND (reference sequence). The CDR3 runs to 17 residues. The CDR3 sequence: CASSIVSGQGGYNEQFF. The DNA of the CDR3 is TGTGCCAGTAGTATAGTCTCCGGACAGGGGGGTTACAATGAGCAGTTCTTC.

The genes are TRBV18 and TRBJ2-5, with TRBD1 identical over 8 bases. V lost 6 bases to trimming and J lost 5 bases; unmatched junction nucleotides: 17. The CDR3 extends over 17 amino acids. CDR1 and CDR2 (germline): KGHSH, LQKENI. CDR3 DNA sequence: TGTGCCAGCTCGTGGCGGCCAGGGGGCAGTGAAGGGGAGACCCAGTACTTC. It specifies CASSWRPGGSEGETQYF.

The chain combines TRBV18 with TRBJ2-7; no firm D call. CDR1 KGHSH and CDR2 LQKENI come from the germline V gene. CDR3 length: 12 residues. V was shortened by 4 bases and J by 6 bases, with 10 bases between the two germline ends. The CDR3 region has the DNA TGTGCCAGCTCACGGGAACAGATCGAGCAGTACTTC. As protein: CASSREQIEQYF.

This clone was seen a handful of times. The chain carries TRBV4-2 and TRBJ1-4; D uncertain. This CDR3 region has 14 residues. Germline values: CDR1 LGHNA, CDR2 YNFKEQ. Trimming shortened V by 0 bases and J by 12 bases, and 14 bases separated the two germline ends. The CDR3, as DNA: TGTGCCAGCAGCCAAGAATACCCCTTGGATCAACTGTTTTTT. Protein product: CASSQEYPLDQLFF.

The J gene is TRBJ2-7, the V gene TRBV18; TRBD1 is a possible D gene (5 bases). The germline V gene encodes CDR1 KGHSH and CDR2 LQKENI. The CDR3 loop spans 13 amino acids. V dropped 3 bases and J dropped 3 bases, with 9 bases sitting between them. CDR3: CASSPQDIYEQYF. The CDR3 DNA is TGTGCCAGCTCACCGCAGGACATCTACGAGCAGTACTTC.

The chain couples TRBV18 to TRBJ1-2, with D possibly matching TRBD1 (5 bases). Looked up from germline, CDR1 is KGHSH and CDR2 is LQKENI. The V end was cut by 2 bases, the J end by 1 base, with 20 bases between. The CDR3 has 18 amino acids. The CDR3, as DNA: TGTGCCAGCTCACCAGAAAGGGACGTTGACCGAATTAACTATGGCTACACCTTC. Residues: CASSPERDVDRINYGYTF.

The chain links TRBV10-3 to TRBJ2-7; 9 nucleotides align to TRBD1. The CDR3 is made up of 16 amino acids. Germline V gene sequence: CDR1 ENHRY, CDR2 SYGVKD. J gave up 5 bases and V 4 bases, and 12 bases lay outside the gene matches. The CDR3 sequence: CAISGVDPQGADEQYF. In nucleotides, the CDR3 is TGTGCCATCAGTGGGGTGGATCCACAGGGGGCCGACGAGCAGTACTTC.

The chain recombines TRBV4-3 with TRBJ2-7, with D perhaps TRBD1 (5 bases). Germline assignment: CDR1 LGHNA and CDR2 YSLEER. The CDR3 is made up of 16 amino acids. Deletions cut 4 bases from V and 1 base from J, with 17 bases between. For the CDR3, the DNA is TGCGCCAGCAGCCGGGCTCCCGAGGACAATTCCTACGAGCAGTACTTC. Translating it yields CASSRAPEDNSYEQYF.

This clone has only a few counts. V gene TRBV11-2 combines with J gene TRBJ1-1; D gene uncertain. V was clipped by 5 bases and J by 1 base, with 8 bases between them. The CDR3 has 13 residues. The germline gives CDR1 SGHAT, CDR2 FQNNGV. Here the CDR3 reads CASSQQPNTEAFF. CDR3 DNA: TGTGCCAGCAGCCAACAGCCGAACACTGAAGCTTTCTTT. Full variable domain (rest looked up from reference TRBV11-2 and TRBJ1-1): EAGVAQSPRYKIIEKRQSVAFWCNPISGHATLYWYQQILGQGPKLLIQFQNNGVVDDSQLPKDRFSAERLKGVDSTLKIQPAKLEDSAVYLCASSQQPNTEAFFGQGTRLTVV.

The CDR3 coding sequence is TGTGCCAGCAGTTTCGGAGGCGAGCAGTACTTC. Its protein is CASSFGGEQYF. The chain combines TRBV28 with TRBJ2-7; tentative D call: TRBD2 (5 bases). There are 11 residues in the CDR3. Germline assignment: CDR1 MDHEN and CDR2 SYDVKM. V was cut by 3 bases and J by 6 bases, with 6 bases left in between.

The genes are TRBV4-1 and TRBJ2-3; the match to TRBD1 covers 9 bases. Germline V gene lookup returns CDR1 MGHRA and CDR2 YSYEKL. There are 16 residues in the CDR3. After removal of 2 bases from V and 3 bases from J, the junction contained 6 bases not matched to a gene. The CDR3 nucleotides are TGCGCCAGCAGCCAAACCCGGGACAGGGCGACAGATACGCAGTATTTT. Translation gives CASSQTRDRATDTQYF.

The V call is TRBV6-5, the J call TRBJ2-7; the D gene could be TRBD1 or TRBD2 (6 bases each). CDR1 MNHEY and CDR2 SVGAGI come from the germline V gene. The V and J ends lost 2 bases and 5 bases respectively, with 13 bases between them. The CDR3 consists of 14 residues. The chain's CDR3 is CASSYTSRGHEQYF. The CDR3 DNA sequence: TGTGCCAGCAGTTACACGTCTCGGGGGCACGAGCAGTACTTC.

This chain links TRBV4-1 with TRBJ2-2, with 10 positions matching TRBD2. V shed 3 bases, J shed 6 bases, and the junction held 13 bases outside the gene matches. The CDR3 loop spans 18 amino acids. Germline loops: CDR1 MGHRA, CDR2 YSYEKL. The CDR3 nucleotides read TGCGCCAGCAGCCATGAACCCTTCTTAGCGGGGGGCCCCGGGGAGCTGTTTTTT. The encoded protein is CASSHEPFLAGGPGELFF.

V and J are TRBV28 and TRBJ2-2, with 10 bases identical to TRBD2. Germline lookup yields CDR1 MDHEN and CDR2 SYDVKM. V lost 7 bases and J lost 7; bases outside the gene matches: 15. CDR3 size: 17 residues. Here the CDR3 reads CASTLPRAGGMGGELFF. CDR3 nucleotide sequence: TGTGCCAGCACCCTCCCGAGAGCGGGAGGGATGGGCGGGGAGCTGTTTTTT.

The rearrangement joins TRBV11-2 to TRBJ2-7; 9 positions agree with TRBD1. Germline V gene data show CDR1 as SGHAT and CDR2 as FQNNGV. The J segment lost 5 bases and the V segment lost 5 bases, leaving 10 bases of the junction unmatched. The CDR3 consists of 15 residues. CDR3 sequence reads: CASSPRGTGPNEQYF. The CDR3 coding sequence is TGTGCCAGCAGCCCCCGAGGGACAGGGCCTAACGAGCAGTACTTC. The variable domain in full, completed from reference TRBV11-2 and TRBJ2-7, reads EAGVAQSPRYKIIEKRQSVAFWCNPISGHATLYWYQQILGQGPKLLIQFQNNGVVDDSQLPKDRFSAERLKGVDSTLKIQPAKLEDSAVYLCASSPRGTGPNEQYFGPGTRLTVT.

The chain combines TRBV5-1 with TRBJ1-1, with D hard to call. Germline V lookup: CDR1 SGHRS, CDR2 YFSETQ. CDR3 size: 13 residues. Trimming took 4 bases from V and 3 from J, leaving 10 bases between them. CDR3: CASSKGADTEAFF. The CDR3 nucleotides read TGCGCCAGCAGCAAAGGAGCGGACACTGAAGCTTTCTTT.

This clone has only a few counts. V is TRBV2 and J is TRBJ1-2; TRBD1 is a possible D gene (5 bases). From germline, CDR1 is SNHLY and CDR2 FYNNEI. V was clipped by 6 bases and J by 2 bases, with 13 bases between them. The CDR3 totals 14 residues. Here the CDR3 reads CASREGTGNYGYTF. The CDR3 bases are TGTGCCAGCAGAGAGGGGACGGGGAACTATGGCTACACCTTC. Full variable domain (outside the CDR3, taken from reference TRBV2 and TRBJ1-2): EPEVTQTPSHQVTQMGQEVILRCVPISNHLYFYWYRQILGQKVEFLVSFYNNEISEKSEIFDDQFSVERPDGSNFTLKIRSTKLEDSAMYFCASREGTGNYGYTFGSGTRLTVV.

CDR3 residues: CASSSQGVNYGYTF. The CDR3 DNA is TGTGCCAGCAGCTCCCAGGGAGTTAACTATGGCTACACCTTC. The V call is TRBV7-9, the J call TRBJ1-2, with TRBD1 as a possible D gene (5 bases). This CDR3 has 14 residues. The germline CDR1 and CDR2 sequences are SEHNR and FQNEAQ (reference sequence). Trimming removed 4 bases at V and 1 base at J, with 10 bases between. Full variable domain (outside the CDR3, taken from reference TRBV7-9 and TRBJ1-2): DTGVSQNPRHKITKRGQNVTFRCDPISEHNRLYWYRQTLGQGPEFLTYFQNEAQLEKSRLLSDRFSAERPKGSFSTLEIQRTEQGDSAMYLCASSSQGVNYGYTFGSGTRLTVV.

This clone was observed a few times. J is TRBJ2-7 and V is TRBV7-2; D is undetermined. Germline CDR1 is SGHTA and CDR2 is FQGNSA. The length of the CDR3 is 13 residues. Trimming cost V 4 bases and J 1 base, with 8 bases left between them. The CDR3 spells CASSYGPSYEQYF. The CDR3 DNA reads TGTGCCAGCAGCTACGGGCCTTCCTACGAGCAGTACTTC. Based on the CDR3 plus reference TRBV7-2 and TRBJ2-7, the full variable domain is GAGVSQSPSNKVTEKGKDVELRCDPISGHTALYWYRQSLGQGLEFLIYFQGNSAPDKSGLPSDRFSAERTGGSVSTLTIQRTQQEDSAVYLCASSYGPSYEQYFGPGTRLTVT.

Written as DNA, the CDR3 is TGCGCCAGCAGCTTTCGACCGCACCGTCTTAGCACTGAAGCTTTCTTT. It translates to CASSFRPHRLSTEAFF. V is TRBV5-1 and J is TRBJ1-1; D not resolved. Germline lookup yields CDR1 SGHRS and CDR2 YFSETQ. The CDR3 has 16 amino acids. V was cut by 2 bases and J by 4 bases, with 18 bases left in between.